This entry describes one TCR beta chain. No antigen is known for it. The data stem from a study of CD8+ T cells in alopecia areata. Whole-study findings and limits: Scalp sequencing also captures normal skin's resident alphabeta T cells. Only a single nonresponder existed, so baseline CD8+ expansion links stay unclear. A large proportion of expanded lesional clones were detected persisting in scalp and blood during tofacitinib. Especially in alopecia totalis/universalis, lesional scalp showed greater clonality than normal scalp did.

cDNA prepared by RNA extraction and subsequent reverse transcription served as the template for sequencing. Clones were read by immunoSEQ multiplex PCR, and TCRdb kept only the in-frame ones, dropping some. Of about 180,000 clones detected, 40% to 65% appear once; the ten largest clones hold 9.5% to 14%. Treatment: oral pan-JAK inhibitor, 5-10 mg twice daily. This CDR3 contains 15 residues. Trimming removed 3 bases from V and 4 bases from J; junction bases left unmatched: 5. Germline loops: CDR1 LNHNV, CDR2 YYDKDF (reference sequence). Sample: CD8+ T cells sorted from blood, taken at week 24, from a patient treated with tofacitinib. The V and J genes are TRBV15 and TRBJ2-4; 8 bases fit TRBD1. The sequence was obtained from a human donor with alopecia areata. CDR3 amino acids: CATSSLGTGKNIQYF. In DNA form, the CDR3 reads TGTGCCACCAGCAGTTTGGGGACAGGAAAAAACATTCAGTACTTC.